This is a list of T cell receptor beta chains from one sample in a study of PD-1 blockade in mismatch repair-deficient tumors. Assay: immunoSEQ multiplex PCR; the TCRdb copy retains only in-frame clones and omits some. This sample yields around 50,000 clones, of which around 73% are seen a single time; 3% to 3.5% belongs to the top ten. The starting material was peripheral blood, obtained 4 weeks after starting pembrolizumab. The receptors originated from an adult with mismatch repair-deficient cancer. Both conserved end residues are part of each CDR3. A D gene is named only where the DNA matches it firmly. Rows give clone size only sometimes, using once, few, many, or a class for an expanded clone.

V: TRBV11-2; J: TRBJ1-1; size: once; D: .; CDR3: CASSLGGGRMNTEAFF; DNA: TGTGCCAGCAGCTTAGGCGGGGGCCGCATGAACACTGAAGCTTTCTTT
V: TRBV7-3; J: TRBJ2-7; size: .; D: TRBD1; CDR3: CASSFTGGKGEQYF; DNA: TGTGCCAGCAGCTTTACAGGGGGCAAGGGCGAGCAGTACTTC
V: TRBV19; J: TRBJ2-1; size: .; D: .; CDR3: CASSISWRYNEQFF; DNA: TGTGCCAGTAGTATTAGTTGGCGCTACAATGAGCAGTTCTTC
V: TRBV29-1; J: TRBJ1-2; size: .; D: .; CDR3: CSVETRTGFNYGYTF; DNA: TGCAGCGTTGAAACCCGAACAGGCTTTAACTATGGCTACACCTTC
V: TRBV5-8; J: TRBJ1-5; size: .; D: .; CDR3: CASSLAQFGNQPQHF; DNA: TGTGCCAGCAGCTTGGCCCAGTTTGGCAATCAGCCCCAGCATTTT
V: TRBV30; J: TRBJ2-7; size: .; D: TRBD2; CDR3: CAWSSGRAYEQYF; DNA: TGTGCCTGGTCTAGCGGGAGGGCTTACGAGCAGTACTTC
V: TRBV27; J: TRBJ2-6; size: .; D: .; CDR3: CASSLRQPLGSGANVLTF; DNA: TGTGCCAGCAGTTTAAGACAGCCTCTTGGTTCTGGGGCCAACGTCCTGACTTTC
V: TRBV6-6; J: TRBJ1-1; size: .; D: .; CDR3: CASSPTRGRNIF; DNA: TGTGCCAGCAGTCCAACACGGGGGCGGAATATCTTT
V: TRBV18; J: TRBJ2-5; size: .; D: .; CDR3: CASSMGSDSPWYQETQYF; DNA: TGTGCCAGCTCGATGGGATCGGACAGCCCCTGGTACCAAGAGACCCAGTACTTC
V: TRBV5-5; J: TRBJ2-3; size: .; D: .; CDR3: CASSLRQPNTDTQYF; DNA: TGTGCCAGCAGCTTACGGCAGCCTAACACAGATACGCAGTATTTT